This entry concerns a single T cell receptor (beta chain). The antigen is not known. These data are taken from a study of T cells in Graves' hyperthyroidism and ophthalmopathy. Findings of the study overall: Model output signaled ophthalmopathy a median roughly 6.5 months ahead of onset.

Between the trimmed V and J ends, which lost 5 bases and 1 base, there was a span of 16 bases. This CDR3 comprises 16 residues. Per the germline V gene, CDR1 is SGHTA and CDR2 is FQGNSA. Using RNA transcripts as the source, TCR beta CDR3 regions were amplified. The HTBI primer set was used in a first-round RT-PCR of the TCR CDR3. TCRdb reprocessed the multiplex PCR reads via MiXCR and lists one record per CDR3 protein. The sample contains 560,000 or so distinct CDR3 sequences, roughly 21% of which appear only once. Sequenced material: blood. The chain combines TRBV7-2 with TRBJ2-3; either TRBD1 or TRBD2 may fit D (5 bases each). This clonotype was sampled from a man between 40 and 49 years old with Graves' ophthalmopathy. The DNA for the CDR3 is TGTGCCAGCAGCCCGGGGACGATGGAGGGCACAGATACGCAGTATTTT. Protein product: CASSPGTMEGTDTQYF.